This T cell receptor (beta chain) was observed in a study of Graves' ophthalmopathy and Graves' hyperthyroidism. Regarding the study as a whole: A majority of expanded thyroid clonotypes exceeding 0.001 frequency were likewise present in blood.

V was clipped by 6 bases and J by 1 base; unmatched bases: 6. CDR3 length: 16 residues. Germline V lookup: CDR1 MNHEY, CDR2 SMNVEV (reference sequence). This clonotype has only a few counts. The antigen is not known. Clinicians diagnosed using symptoms, serum thyroxine, TRAb, thyroid ultrasound and orbital computed tomography. From RNA, the CDR3 regions of TCR beta chains were amplified and sequenced. HTBI primers served in a first-round RT-PCR, which a second-round multiplex PCR followed. TCRdb re-called the multiplex PCR reads with MiXCR, one entry per CDR3 protein. The data contain about 210,000 distinct CDR3 sequences, around 30% of them singletons.

The TCR was taken from a man in his fifties with Graves' ophthalmopathy. This rearrangement joins TRBV27 to TRBJ2-7; 13 positions agree with TRBD2. The sample comprised peripheral blood. The CDR3 reads CASSRLAGGGSYEQYF. The DNA of the CDR3 is TGTGCCAGCAGCCGACTAGCGGGAGGAGGGTCCTACGAGCAGTACTTC.